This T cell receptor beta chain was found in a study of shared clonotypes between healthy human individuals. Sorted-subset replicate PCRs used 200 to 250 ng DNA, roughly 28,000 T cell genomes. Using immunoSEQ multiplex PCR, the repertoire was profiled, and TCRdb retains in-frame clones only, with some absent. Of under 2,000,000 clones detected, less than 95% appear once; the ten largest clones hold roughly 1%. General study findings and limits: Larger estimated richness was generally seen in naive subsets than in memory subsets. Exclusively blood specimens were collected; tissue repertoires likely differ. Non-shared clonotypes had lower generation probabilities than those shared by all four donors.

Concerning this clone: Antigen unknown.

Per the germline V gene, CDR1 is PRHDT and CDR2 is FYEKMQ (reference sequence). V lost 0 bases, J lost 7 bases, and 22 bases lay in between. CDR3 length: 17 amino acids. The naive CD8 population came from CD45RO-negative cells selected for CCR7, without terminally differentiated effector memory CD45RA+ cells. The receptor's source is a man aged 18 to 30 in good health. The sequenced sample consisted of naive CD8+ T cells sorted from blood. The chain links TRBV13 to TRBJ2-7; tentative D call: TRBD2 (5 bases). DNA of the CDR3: TGTGCCAGCAGCTTAGGTATACTATCTCCCGGACCGGGGGAGCAGTACTTC. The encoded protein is CASSLGILSPGPGEQYF.